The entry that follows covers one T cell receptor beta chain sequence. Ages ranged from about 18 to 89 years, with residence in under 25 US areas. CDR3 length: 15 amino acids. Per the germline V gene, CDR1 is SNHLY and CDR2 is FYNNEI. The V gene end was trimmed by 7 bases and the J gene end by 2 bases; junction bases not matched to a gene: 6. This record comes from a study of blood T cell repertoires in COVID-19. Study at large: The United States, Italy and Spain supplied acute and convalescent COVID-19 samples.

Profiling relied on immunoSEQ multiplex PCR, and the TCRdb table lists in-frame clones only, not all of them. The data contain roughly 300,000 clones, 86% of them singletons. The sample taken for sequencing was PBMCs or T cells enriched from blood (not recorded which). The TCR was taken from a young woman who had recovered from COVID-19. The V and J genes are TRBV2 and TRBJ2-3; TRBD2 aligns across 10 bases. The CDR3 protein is CASNLGLADTDTQYF. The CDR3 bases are TGTGCCAGCAACCTCGGACTAGCGGACACAGATACGCAGTATTTT.